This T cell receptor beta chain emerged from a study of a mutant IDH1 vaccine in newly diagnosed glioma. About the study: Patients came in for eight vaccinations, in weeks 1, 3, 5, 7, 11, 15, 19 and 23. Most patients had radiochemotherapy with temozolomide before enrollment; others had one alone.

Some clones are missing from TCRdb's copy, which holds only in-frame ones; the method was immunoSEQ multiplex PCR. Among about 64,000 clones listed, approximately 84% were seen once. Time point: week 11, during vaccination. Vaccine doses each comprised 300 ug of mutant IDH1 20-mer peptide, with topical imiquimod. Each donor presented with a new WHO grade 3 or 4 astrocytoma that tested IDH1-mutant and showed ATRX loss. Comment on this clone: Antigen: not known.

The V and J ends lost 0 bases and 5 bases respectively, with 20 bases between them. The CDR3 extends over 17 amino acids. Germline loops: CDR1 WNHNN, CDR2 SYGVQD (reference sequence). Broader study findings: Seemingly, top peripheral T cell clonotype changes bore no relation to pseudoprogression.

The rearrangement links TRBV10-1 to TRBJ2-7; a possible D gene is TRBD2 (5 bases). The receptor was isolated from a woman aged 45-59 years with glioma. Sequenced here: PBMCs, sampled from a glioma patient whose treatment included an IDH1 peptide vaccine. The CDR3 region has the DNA TGCGCCAGCAGTGAGTCGGTGGTAAGGGCCAGCGGCCACGAGCAGTACTTC. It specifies CASSESVVRASGHEQYF.